This passage covers 18 T cell receptor beta chains from one sample sequenced in a study of blood T cells in healthy people across ages. Next came a second PCR, run for roughly 7 to 12 cycles, which used a sample-barcoded 5' primer along with a J-beta primer mix. TCRdb used MiXCR to reprocess the 5' RACE reads, holding one entry per CDR3 protein. Here the sample spans about 930,000 distinct CDR3 sequences, around 29% being singletons. This sample also belongs to another study, concerning T cells of mothers and their children.

The sample was blood. The receptors shown here come from a woman aged 40 to 55 in good health.

This chain links TRBV7-2 with TRBJ1-5; D possibly corresponds to TRBD1 (6 bases). Germline loops: CDR1 SGHTA, CDR2 FQGNSA. This CDR3 is built from 17 residues. V was cut by 1 base and J by 3 bases, with 16 bases left in between. The CDR3 DNA sequence: TGTGCCAGCAGCTTAGGTGAGGGGCAGGGGAACAATCAGCCCCAGCATTTT. Translation: CASSLGEGQGNNQPQHF.

Remarks on this clonotype: A much larger clone differs by one base, so this may be a read error. This chain links TRBV12-3 or TRBV12-4 with TRBJ2-1; 7 bases align to TRBD1. This CDR3 spans 16 amino acids. With 3 bases clipped from V and 8 bases from J, the junction kept 13 bases outside the gene matches. CDR3 residues: CASSLGNRGLAYEQFF. The CDR3 bases are TGTGCCAGCAGTTTGGGGAACAGGGGCCTCGCTTATGAGCAGTTCTTC.

This clonotype came up many times. The V gene is TRBV12-3 or TRBV12-4, the J gene TRBJ1-2; TRBD1 matches at 7 bases. The CDR3 length is 13 residues. J lost 6 bases, V lost 3 bases, and 4 bases had no gene match. CDR3 DNA: TGTGCCAGCAGTTTTGGGCAGGGGGATGGCTACACCTTC. This sequence encodes CASSFGQGDGYTF.

The chain uses TRBV19 and TRBJ1-2; D possibly corresponds to TRBD1 (5 bases). This CDR3 contains 15 residues. Germline values: CDR1 LNHDA, CDR2 SQIVND (reference sequence). V was cut by 4 bases and J by 6 bases, with 18 bases left in between. CDR3: CASSTRGTKEDGYTF. The CDR3 coding sequence is TGTGCCAGTAGTACCCGCGGGACCAAAGAGGATGGCTACACCTTC.

This clonotype was found a few times. The chain carries TRBV4-1 and TRBJ1-4; D is unresolved. The V gene's germline CDR1 is MGHRA and CDR2 YSYEKL. The V end lost 3 bases, the J end lost 3 bases, and 14 bases lay between the germline ends. This CDR3 contains 16 residues. CDR3: CASSQAISRANEKLFF. CDR3 in DNA: TGCGCCAGCAGCCAGGCTATTTCTAGAGCTAATGAAAAACTGTTTTTT.

This clonotype was found a few times. The rearrangement links TRBV5-1 to TRBJ2-1, with 10 bases aligning to TRBD2. This CDR3 has 16 amino acids. Germline assignment: CDR1 SGHRS and CDR2 YFSETQ. V lost 3 bases, J lost 5 bases, and 8 bases stayed unmatched. The CDR3 here is CASSSRAGGPDNEQFF. CDR3 nucleotide sequence: TGCGCCAGCAGCTCACGAGCGGGGGGGCCGGACAATGAGCAGTTCTTC.

This clonotype was counted ten times or more. The chain is built from TRBV7-2 and TRBJ2-7; 8 nucleotides agree with TRBD1. Looked up from germline, CDR1 is SGHTA and CDR2 is FQGNSA. The CDR3 runs to 14 residues. Trimming cost V 5 bases and J 6 bases; bases outside gene matches: 9. For the CDR3, the DNA is TGTGCCAGCAGCCAAACGACAGGGGTAGGCGAGCAGTACTTC. This gives the protein CASSQTTGVGEQYF.

CDR3 protein: CASSYTYRDGYTF. The CDR3 nucleotides are TGTGCCAGCAGTTACACCTACAGGGACGGCTACACCTTC. The chain employs TRBV6-6 and TRBJ1-2; a weak D match, TRBD1 (6 bases). Trimming left V 2 bases short and J 8 bases short, with 12 bases between. Germline assignment: CDR1 MNHNY and CDR2 SVGAGI (reference sequence). This CDR3 is 13 amino acids long.

The table lists this clonotype with a few counts. The V gene is TRBV10-3, the J gene TRBJ1-1; 10 nucleotides agree with TRBD1. CDR1 and CDR2 from the germline V gene are ENHRY and SYGVKD. J gave up 8 bases and V 11 bases, and 8 bases lay outside the gene matches. This CDR3 has 12 amino acids. The CDR3 loop is CAARTGGPEAFF. The CDR3 coding sequence is TGTGCCGCTCGGACAGGGGGGCCCGAAGCTTTCTTT.

V usage is TRBV28 and J usage is TRBJ2-7; D may be TRBD2 (6 bases). V gave up 4 bases and J gave up 6 bases, with 10 bases separating them. The CDR3 runs 12 residues. CDR1 is MDHEN and CDR2 is SYDVKM in the germline V gene. The CDR3 spells CASSWGVGEQYF. Written as DNA, the CDR3 is TGTGCCAGCAGTTGGGGGGTAGGCGAGCAGTACTTC. Full variable domain (outside the CDR3, taken from reference TRBV28 and TRBJ2-7): DVKVTQSSRYLVKRTGEKVFLECVQDMDHENMFWYRQDPGLGLRLIYFSYDVKMKEKGDIPEGYSVSREKKERFSLILESASTNQTSMYLCASSWGVGEQYFGPGTRLTVT.

Ten or more counts support this clonotype. The chain joins TRBV20-1 to TRBJ2-3; D unclear. V lost 7 bases to trimming and J lost 0 bases, with 11 bases between them. CDR1 DFQATT and CDR2 SNEGSKA come from the germline V gene (reference sequence). This CDR3 comprises 13 residues. The CDR3 spells CSGIFRSTDTQYF. The CDR3 DNA reads as TGCAGTGGGATATTTAGAAGCACAGATACGCAGTATTTT.

In this sample, this clonotype turned up many times. The genes are TRBV29-1 and TRBJ2-7, with D possibly matching TRBD1 (6 bases). This CDR3 has 12 residues. The V end was cut by 6 bases, the J end by 5 bases, with 14 bases between. Germline V gives CDR1 SQVTM, CDR2 ANQGSEA. CDR3 amino acids: CSVRRGTHEQYF. For the CDR3, the DNA is TGCAGCGTCCGCAGGGGAACTCACGAGCAGTACTTC.

This clonotype was seen a single time. This chain connects TRBV3-1 to TRBJ1-4; D is unclear. Trimming stripped 1 base from V and 2 bases from J, with 5 bases between. This CDR3 region has 14 residues. Per germline, CDR1 LGHDT and CDR2 YNNKEL (reference sequence). CDR3 protein: CASSQGRTNEKLFF. For the CDR3, the DNA is TGTGCCAGCAGCCAAGGCCGGACTAATGAAAAACTGTTTTTT.

This clonotype showed up many times. V gene TRBV27 combines with J gene TRBJ2-7; D may be TRBD1 or TRBD2 (5 bases each). Germline V CDR1 and CDR2: MNHEY, SMNVEV (reference sequence). The CDR3 runs to 13 residues. Trimming took off 8 bases at V and 2 bases at J, with 13 bases between the two ends. The CDR3 DNA reads as TGTGCCAGCGGGTGGCAGGGAGCCTACGAGCAGTACTTC. Translation: CASGWQGAYEQYF.

Ten or more counts support this clonotype. V usage is TRBV6-2 or TRBV6-3 and J usage is TRBJ2-5, with 10 bases fitting TRBD1. CDR1 is MNHEY, CDR2 SVGEGT, per germline. The CDR3 totals 15 residues. V gave up 6 bases and J gave up 4 bases; unmatched junction bases: 8. The CDR3 sequence is CASRRTGGLVETQYF. The CDR3 DNA is TGTGCCAGCAGAAGGACAGGGGGTTTGGTAGAGACCCAGTACTTC.

The V call is TRBV15, the J call TRBJ1-1; 8 positions agree with TRBD1. The CDR3 loop spans 15 amino acids. Germline CDR1 is LNHNV and CDR2 is YYDKDF (reference sequence). V lost 4 bases, J lost 3 bases, and 7 bases stayed unmatched. CDR3 DNA: TGTGCCACCAGCACTCGACAGGGGAAGTACACTGAAGCTTTCTTT. This gives the protein CATSTRQGKYTEAFF.

This chain joins TRBV7-9 and TRBJ2-5, with 9 bases identical to TRBD2. There are 14 residues in the CDR3. Trimming took 9 bases from V and 11 from J; bases not matched to a gene: 16. CDR1 SEHNR and CDR2 FQNEAQ come from the germline V gene (reference sequence). The CDR3 spells CASSTSGPTGTQYF. CDR3 sequence (DNA): TGTGCCAGTTCCACTAGCGGGCCGACGGGTACGCAGTACTTC.

To note about this clonotype: Given the absence of the conserved phenylalanine or tryptophan at the CDR3 end, a read error is likely. V gene TRBV10-3 combines with J gene TRBJ2-1; TRBD2 aligns across 10 bases. Per the germline V gene, CDR1 is ENHRY and CDR2 is SYGVKD. This CDR3 comprises 15 residues. V gave up 7 bases and J gave up 7 bases; unmatched junction bases: 10. The DNA of the CDR3 is TGTGCCATCACTAAAGCGGGGGGGGCTGAAAATGAGCAGTTCCTC. Its protein is CAITKAGGAENEQFL.